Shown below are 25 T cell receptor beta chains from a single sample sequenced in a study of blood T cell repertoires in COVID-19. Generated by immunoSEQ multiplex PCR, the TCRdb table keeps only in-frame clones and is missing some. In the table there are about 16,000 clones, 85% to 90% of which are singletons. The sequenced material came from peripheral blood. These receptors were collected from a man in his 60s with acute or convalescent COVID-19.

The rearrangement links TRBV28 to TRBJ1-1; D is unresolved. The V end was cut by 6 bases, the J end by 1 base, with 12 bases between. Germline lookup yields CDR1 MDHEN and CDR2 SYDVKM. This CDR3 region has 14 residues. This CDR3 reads CASRSRDTNTEAFF. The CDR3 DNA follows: TGTGCCAGCAGATCCCGCGACACGAACACTGAAGCTTTCTTT.

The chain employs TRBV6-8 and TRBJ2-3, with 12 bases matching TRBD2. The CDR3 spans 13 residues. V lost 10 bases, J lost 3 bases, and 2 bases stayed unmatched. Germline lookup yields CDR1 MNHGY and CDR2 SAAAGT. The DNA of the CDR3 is TGTGCCACCGGACTAGCGGGGACAGATACGCAGTATTTT. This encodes CATGLAGTDTQYF.

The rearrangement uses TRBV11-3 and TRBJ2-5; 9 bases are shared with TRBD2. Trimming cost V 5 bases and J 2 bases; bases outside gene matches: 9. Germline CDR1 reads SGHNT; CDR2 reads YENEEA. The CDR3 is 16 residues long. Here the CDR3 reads CASSKGASGMQETQYF. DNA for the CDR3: TGTGCCAGCAGCAAAGGGGCTAGCGGGATGCAAGAGACCCAGTACTTC.

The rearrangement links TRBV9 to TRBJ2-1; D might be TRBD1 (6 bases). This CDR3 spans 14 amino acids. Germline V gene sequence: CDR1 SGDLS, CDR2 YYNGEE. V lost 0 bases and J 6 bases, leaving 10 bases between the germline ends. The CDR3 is CASSVGVGGNEQFF. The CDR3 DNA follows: TGTGCCAGCAGCGTAGGCGTAGGGGGCAATGAGCAGTTCTTC.

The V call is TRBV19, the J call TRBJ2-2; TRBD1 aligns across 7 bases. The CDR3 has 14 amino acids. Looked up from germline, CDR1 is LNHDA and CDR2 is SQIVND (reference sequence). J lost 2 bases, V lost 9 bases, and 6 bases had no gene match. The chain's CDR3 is CASLRDRNTGELFF. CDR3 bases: TGTGCCAGCCTGAGGGACAGAAACACCGGGGAGCTGTTTTTT.

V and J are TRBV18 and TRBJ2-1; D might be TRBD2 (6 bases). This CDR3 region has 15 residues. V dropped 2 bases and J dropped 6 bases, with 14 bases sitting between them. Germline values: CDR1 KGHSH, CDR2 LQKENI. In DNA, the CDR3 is TGTGCCAGCTCACCAAGCGCGGGAAGTTCCAATGAGCAGTTCTTC. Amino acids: CASSPSAGSSNEQFF.

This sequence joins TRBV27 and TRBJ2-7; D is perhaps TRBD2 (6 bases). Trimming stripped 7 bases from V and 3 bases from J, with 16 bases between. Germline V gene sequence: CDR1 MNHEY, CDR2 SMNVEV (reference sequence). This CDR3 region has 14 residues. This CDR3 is CASTPAGHLYEQYF. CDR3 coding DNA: TGTGCCAGCACCCCCGCGGGGCACCTCTACGAGCAGTACTTC.

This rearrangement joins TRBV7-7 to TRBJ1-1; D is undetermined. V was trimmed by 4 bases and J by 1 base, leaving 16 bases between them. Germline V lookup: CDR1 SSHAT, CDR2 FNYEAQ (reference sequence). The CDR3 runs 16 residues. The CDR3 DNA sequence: TGTGCCAGCAGCTCACCAGATACCCAGGCGAACACTGAAGCTTTCTTT. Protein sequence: CASSSPDTQANTEAFF.

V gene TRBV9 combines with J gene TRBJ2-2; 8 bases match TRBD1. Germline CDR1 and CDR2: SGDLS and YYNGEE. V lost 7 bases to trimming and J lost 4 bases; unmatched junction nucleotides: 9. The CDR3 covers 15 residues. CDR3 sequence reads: CASQTGVASTGELFF. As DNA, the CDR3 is TGTGCCAGCCAGACAGGGGTAGCGAGCACCGGGGAGCTGTTTTTT.

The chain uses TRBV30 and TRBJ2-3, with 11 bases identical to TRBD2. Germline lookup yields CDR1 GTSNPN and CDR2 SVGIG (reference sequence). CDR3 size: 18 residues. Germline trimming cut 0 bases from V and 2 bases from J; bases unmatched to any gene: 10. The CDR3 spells CAWSVGGTSGYYTDTQYF. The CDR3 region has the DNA TGTGCCTGGAGTGTGGGGGGGACTAGCGGATACTACACAGATACGCAGTATTTT.

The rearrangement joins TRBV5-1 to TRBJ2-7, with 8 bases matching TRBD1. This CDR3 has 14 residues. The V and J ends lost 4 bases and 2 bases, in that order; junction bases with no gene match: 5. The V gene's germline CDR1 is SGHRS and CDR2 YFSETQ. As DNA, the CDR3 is TGCGCCAGCAGCCACGGACAGGGTGCCTACGAGCAGTACTTC. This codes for CASSHGQGAYEQYF.

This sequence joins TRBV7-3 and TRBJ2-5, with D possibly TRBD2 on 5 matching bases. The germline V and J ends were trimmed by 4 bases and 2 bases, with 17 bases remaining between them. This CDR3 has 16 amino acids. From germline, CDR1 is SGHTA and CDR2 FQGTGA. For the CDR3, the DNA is TGTGCCAGCAGCTGGCTTGCCGCGGGCATTCAAGAGACCCAGTACTTC. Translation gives CASSWLAAGIQETQYF.

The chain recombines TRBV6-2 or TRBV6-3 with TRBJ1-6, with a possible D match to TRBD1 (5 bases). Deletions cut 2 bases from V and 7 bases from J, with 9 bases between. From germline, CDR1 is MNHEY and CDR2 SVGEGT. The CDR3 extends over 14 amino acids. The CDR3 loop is CASSYGALNSPLHF. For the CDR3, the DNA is TGTGCCAGCAGTTACGGGGCTCTCAATTCACCCCTCCACTTT.

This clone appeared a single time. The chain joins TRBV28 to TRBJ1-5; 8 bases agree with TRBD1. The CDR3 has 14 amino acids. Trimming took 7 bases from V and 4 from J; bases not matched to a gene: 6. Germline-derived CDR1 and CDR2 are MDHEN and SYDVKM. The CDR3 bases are TGTGCCAGCACGGACAGGGCCCCTAATCAGCCCCAGCATTTT. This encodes CASTDRAPNQPQHF.

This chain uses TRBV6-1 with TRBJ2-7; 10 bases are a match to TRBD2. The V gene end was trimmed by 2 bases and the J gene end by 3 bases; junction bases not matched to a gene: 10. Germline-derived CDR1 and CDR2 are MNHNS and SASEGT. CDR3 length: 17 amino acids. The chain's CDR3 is CASSEPDGTSAHYEQYF. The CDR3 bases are TGTGCCAGCAGTGAACCCGACGGGACTAGCGCCCACTACGAGCAGTACTTC.

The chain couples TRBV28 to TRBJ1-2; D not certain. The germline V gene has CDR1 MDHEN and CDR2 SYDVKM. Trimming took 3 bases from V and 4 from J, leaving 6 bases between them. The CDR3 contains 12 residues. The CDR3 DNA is TGTGCCAGCAGTTTGAACAGCTATGGCTACACCTTC. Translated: CASSLNSYGYTF.

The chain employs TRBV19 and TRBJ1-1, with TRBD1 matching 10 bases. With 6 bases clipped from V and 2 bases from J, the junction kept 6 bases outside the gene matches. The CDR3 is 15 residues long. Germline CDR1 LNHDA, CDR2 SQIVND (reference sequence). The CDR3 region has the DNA TGTGCCAGTAGACCCGGGACAGGGGACAACACTGAAGCTTTCTTT. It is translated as CASRPGTGDNTEAFF.

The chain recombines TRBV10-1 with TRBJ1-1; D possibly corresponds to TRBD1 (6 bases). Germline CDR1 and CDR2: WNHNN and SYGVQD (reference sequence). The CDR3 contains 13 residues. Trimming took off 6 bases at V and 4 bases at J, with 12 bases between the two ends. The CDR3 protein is CASSGGQGTEAFF. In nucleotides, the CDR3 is TGCGCCAGCAGCGGGGGGCAGGGCACTGAAGCTTTCTTT.

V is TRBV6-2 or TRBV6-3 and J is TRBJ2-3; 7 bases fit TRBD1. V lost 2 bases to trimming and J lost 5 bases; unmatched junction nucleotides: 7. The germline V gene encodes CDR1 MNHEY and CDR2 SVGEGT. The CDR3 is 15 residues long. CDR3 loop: CASSYTDRPVDTQYF. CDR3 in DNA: TGTGCCAGCAGTTACACGGACAGGCCAGTAGATACGCAGTATTTT.

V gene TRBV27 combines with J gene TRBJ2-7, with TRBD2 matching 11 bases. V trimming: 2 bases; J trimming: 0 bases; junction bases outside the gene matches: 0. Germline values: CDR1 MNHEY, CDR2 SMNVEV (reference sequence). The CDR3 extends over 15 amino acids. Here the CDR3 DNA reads TGTGCCAGCAGTTTAGGGACTAGCGGCTCCTACGAGCAGTACTTC. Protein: CASSLGTSGSYEQYF.

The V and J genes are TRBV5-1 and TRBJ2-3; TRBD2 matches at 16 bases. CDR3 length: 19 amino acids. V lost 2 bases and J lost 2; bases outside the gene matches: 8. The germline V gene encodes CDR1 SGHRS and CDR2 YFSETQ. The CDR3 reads CASSFPGLAGGPVTDTQYF. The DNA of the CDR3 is TGCGCCAGCAGCTTCCCGGGACTAGCGGGGGGGCCCGTCACAGATACGCAGTATTTT. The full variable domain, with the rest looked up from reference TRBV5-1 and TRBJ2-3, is KAGVTQTPRYLIKTRGQQVTLSCSPISGHRSVSWYQQTPGQGLQFLFEYFSETQRNKGNFPGRFSGRQFSNSRSEMNVSTLELGDSALYLCASSFPGLAGGPVTDTQYFGPGTRLTVL.

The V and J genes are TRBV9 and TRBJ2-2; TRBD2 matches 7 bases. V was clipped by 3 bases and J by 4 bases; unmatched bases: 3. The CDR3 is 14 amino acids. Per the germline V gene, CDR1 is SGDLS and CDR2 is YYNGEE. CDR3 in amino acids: CASSATGGTGELFF. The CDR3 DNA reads TGTGCCAGCAGCGCAACGGGGGGCACCGGGGAGCTGTTTTTT.

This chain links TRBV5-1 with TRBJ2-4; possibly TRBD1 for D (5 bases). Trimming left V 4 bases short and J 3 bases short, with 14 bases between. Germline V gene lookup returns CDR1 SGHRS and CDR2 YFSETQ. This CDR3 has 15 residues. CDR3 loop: CASSPTTGFKNIQYF. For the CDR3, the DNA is TGCGCCAGCAGCCCAACTACAGGATTCAAAAACATTCAGTACTTC. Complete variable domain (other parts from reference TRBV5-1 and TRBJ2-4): KAGVTQTPRYLIKTRGQQVTLSCSPISGHRSVSWYQQTPGQGLQFLFEYFSETQRNKGNFPGRFSGRQFSNSRSEMNVSTLELGDSALYLCASSPTTGFKNIQYFGAGTRLSVL.

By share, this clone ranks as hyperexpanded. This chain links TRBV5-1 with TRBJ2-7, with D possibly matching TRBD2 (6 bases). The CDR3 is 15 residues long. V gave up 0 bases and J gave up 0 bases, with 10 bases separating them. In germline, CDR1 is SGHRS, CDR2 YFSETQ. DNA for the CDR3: TGCGCCAGCAGCTTGGAAGCCGGGAGCTCCTACGAGCAGTACTTC. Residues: CASSLEAGSSYEQYF.

The CDR3 protein is CSASATSGSVNEQFF. CDR3 bases: TGCAGTGCTAGTGCGACTAGCGGGAGCGTCAATGAGCAGTTCTTC. The rearrangement joins TRBV20-1 to TRBJ2-1, with 12 bases that match TRBD2. Losses at the gene ends were 3 bases for V and 6 bases for J; bases not matched to a gene: 6. Germline V gene lookup returns CDR1 DFQATT and CDR2 SNEGSKA (reference sequence). The CDR3 has 15 residues.